This T cell receptor (beta chain) was observed in a study of cytomegalovirus exposure and HLA in healthy donors. The PCR employed 60 Vbeta primers together with 13 Jbeta primers. In the authors' workflow: Later, an analysis found about 80 million unique TCR beta chains, and 8.5 million to 12 million of these were shared. Profiled with immunoSEQ multiplex PCR; TCRdb holds only in-frame clones, not every one. The DNA gave D and trimming, while V, J and clone size come from that table. This sample has 200,000 to 250,000 clones, with roughly four fifths found just once. The junction had 14 bases not matched to a gene; V was cut back by 3 bases and J by 4 bases. This CDR3 spans 18 amino acids. Germline V CDR1 and CDR2: LGHNA, YNFKEQ. This clone has just a few counts.

This rearrangement joins TRBV4-2 to TRBJ2-3; 9 nucleotides align to TRBD2. The clonotype comes from a woman in her 40s in good health and CMV-seronegative. The sequencing input was PBMCs. This CDR3 is CASSQLGGPSGDSDTQYF. CDR3 DNA: TGTGCCAGCAGCCAGCTAGGGGGGCCTAGCGGGGACTCAGATACGCAGTATTTT.